The 9 T cell receptor beta chains presented below share a single source sample, sequenced in a study of blood T cell repertoires in COVID-19. Repertoires were generated with immunoSEQ multiplex PCR, while TCRdb's copy carries only in-frame clones and drops some. The data show 200,000 to 250,000 clones, with about 86% seen just once and 8.9% held by the top ten. Sample: PBMCs or T cells enriched from blood (not recorded which). Source of these receptors: a woman aged 45-60 years with acute COVID-19.

This clone was observed once. V gene TRBV3-1 (or the pseudogene TRBV3-2) combines with J gene TRBJ2-7; the match to TRBD1 covers 8 bases. Germline CDR1 is LGHDT and CDR2 is YNNKEL (reference sequence). J was trimmed by 5 bases and V by 2 bases; bases with no gene match: 5. The CDR3 sequence is 14 residues long. This CDR3 is CASSQRGQGNEQYF. The CDR3 nucleotides are TGTGCCAGCAGCCAACGAGGACAGGGCAACGAGCAGTACTTC.

This clone has more than one count but fewer than ten. CDR3 protein: CASTGTGRGREQFF. The CDR3 coding sequence is TGTGCCAGCACCGGGACAGGGCGGGGACGTGAGCAGTTCTTC. V usage is TRBV6-5 and J usage is TRBJ2-1, with 9 bases fitting TRBD1. The CDR3 sequence is 14 residues long. Germline V gives CDR1 MNHEY, CDR2 SVGAGI. V gave up 7 bases and J gave up 9 bases; unmatched junction bases: 10.

The chain joins TRBV7-2 to TRBJ2-1; TRBD2 agrees at 8 bases. CDR1 is SGHTA, CDR2 FQGNSA, per germline. The V segment lost 7 bases and the J segment 6 bases; nucleotides outside the gene matches: 14. CDR3 length equals 16 residues. The CDR3 coding sequence is TGTGCCAGCAACCTAGACGCGGGGGGATCCCCCAATGAGCAGTTCTTC. Its protein is CASNLDAGGSPNEQFF.

The rearrangement joins TRBV7-2 to TRBJ2-2; TRBD2 aligns across 9 bases. V lost 7 bases, J lost 0 bases, and 6 bases stayed unmatched. CDR1 and CDR2 from the germline V gene are SGHTA and FQGNSA. This CDR3 spans 16 amino acids. This CDR3 reads CASTRASGTNTGELFF. CDR3 bases: TGTGCCAGCACTCGGGCTAGCGGGACGAACACCGGGGAGCTGTTTTTT. Complete variable domain (other parts from reference TRBV7-2 and TRBJ2-2): GAGVSQSPSNKVTEKGKDVELRCDPISGHTALYWYRQSLGQGLEFLIYFQGNSAPDKSGLPSDRFSAERTGGSVSTLTIQRTQQEDSAVYLCASTRASGTNTGELFFGEGSRLTVL.

The genes are TRBV2 and TRBJ2-7; no clear D gene. CDR1 SNHLY and CDR2 FYNNEI come from the germline V gene. The CDR3 length is 12 residues. The ends were cut back, 7 bases at V and 4 bases at J, with 11 bases in the middle. The chain's CDR3 is CASTLSDYEQYF. The CDR3 nucleotides are TGTGCCAGCACTTTGAGTGATTACGAGCAGTACTTC.

Here the CDR3 DNA reads TGTGCCAGCAGCTTAGCCAGGGGCGGGGGAAGTAGTTTCAATGAGCAGTTCTTC. Protein product: CASSLARGGGSSFNEQFF. V gene TRBV7-8 combines with J gene TRBJ2-1, with a tentative D call TRBD2 (7 bases). The V and J ends lost 0 bases and 6 bases respectively, with 21 bases between them. There are 18 residues in the CDR3. The germline gives CDR1 SGHVS, CDR2 FQNEAQ.

The chain carries TRBV28 and TRBJ1-5; 8 bases line up with TRBD1. The CDR3 has 15 residues. Germline values: CDR1 MDHEN, CDR2 SYDVKM. Trimming took 5 bases from V and 5 from J; bases not matched to a gene: 8. This CDR3 reads CASSKNTGGYQPQHF. The CDR3 region has the DNA TGTGCCAGCAGTAAAAATACAGGGGGTTATCAGCCCCAGCATTTT.

This sequence joins TRBV4-1 and TRBJ2-5; D perhaps matches TRBD2 (6 bases). This CDR3 region has 17 residues. Trimming cost V 0 bases and J 5 bases, with 19 bases left between them. CDR1 is MGHRA and CDR2 is YSYEKL in the germline V gene. CDR3 sequence reads: CASSQEGPWGSGETQYF. The CDR3 DNA follows: TGCGCCAGCAGCCAAGAGGGGCCTTGGGGGAGCGGGGAGACCCAGTACTTC.

The chain uses TRBV5-8 and TRBJ1-1; D not resolved. The V and J ends lost 4 bases and 2 bases respectively, with 12 bases between them. Germline CDR1 reads SGHTS; CDR2 reads YDEGEE. This CDR3 is built from 14 residues. CDR3 in amino acids: CASSIAPGNTEAFF. In DNA form, the CDR3 reads TGTGCCAGCAGCATTGCACCGGGAAACACTGAAGCTTTCTTT.